What follows describes a single T cell receptor (beta chain). This sample was included in a study of blood T cell repertoires in COVID-19. TCRdb keeps only in-frame clones here, not all; method: immunoSEQ multiplex PCR. The sample has a few hundred thousand clones, 80% to 90% seen once. The source is a man in his forties who had recovered from COVID-19. The material sequenced was peripheral blood.

CDR3 bases: TGTGCCAGCAGGAGTACAGGGCTTTCACCCCTCCACTTT. Its protein product is CASRSTGLSPLHF. The chain employs TRBV6-5 and TRBJ1-6, with D tentatively TRBD1 (6 bases). The CDR3 runs 13 residues. V was clipped by 6 bases and J by 9 bases, with 12 bases between them. Per the germline V gene, CDR1 is MNHEY and CDR2 is SVGAGI.